The 21 T cell receptor beta chains below were found in one sample sequenced in a study of blood T cell repertoires in COVID-19. This table comes from immunoSEQ multiplex PCR, and its TCRdb copy is limited to in-frame clones, with some not included. The data contain 70,000 to 90,000 clones, 79% of them singletons. The sequencing sample was made of peripheral blood. The receptor set was obtained from a man between 65 and 85 years old with acute or convalescent COVID-19.

This clone has only one observation. The J gene is TRBJ2-1, the V gene TRBV12-5, with 7 bases lining up with TRBD1. The CDR3 extends over 14 amino acids. The J segment lost 8 bases and the V segment lost 3 bases, leaving 7 bases of the junction unmatched. Germline values: CDR1 LGHNT, CDR2 FRNRAP. The CDR3 sequence is CASGFPDRADEQFF. DNA for the CDR3: TGTGCTAGTGGTTTTCCCGACAGGGCGGATGAGCAGTTCTTC. Full variable domain (outside the CDR3, taken from reference TRBV12-5 and TRBJ2-1): DARVTQTPRHKVTEMGQEVTMRCQPILGHNTVFWYRQTMMQGLELLAYFRNRAPLDDSGMPKDRFSAEMPDATLATLKIQPSEPRDSAVYFCASGFPDRADEQFFGPGTRLTVL.

The chain is built from TRBV7-9 and TRBJ1-1, with D unresolved. CDR3 length: 13 residues. The V gene lost 3 bases and the J gene lost 0 bases, with 5 bases spanning the gap. Germline V CDR1 and CDR2: SEHNR, FQNEAQ (reference sequence). The CDR3 DNA reads TGTGCCAGCAGCTTTACATTGAACACTGAAGCTTTCTTT. Translating gives CASSFTLNTEAFF. Full variable domain (missing parts from reference TRBV7-9 and TRBJ1-1): DTGVSQNPRHKITKRGQNVTFRCDPISEHNRLYWYRQTLGQGPEFLTYFQNEAQLEKSRLLSDRFSAERPKGSFSTLEIQRTEQGDSAMYLCASSFTLNTEAFFGQGTRLTVV.

The chain couples TRBV28 to TRBJ1-2; TRBD1 matches at 8 bases. The CDR3 totals 13 residues. Germline V gene lookup returns CDR1 MDHEN and CDR2 SYDVKM. With V trimmed by 8 bases and J by 8 bases, 10 bases remained unmatched. The CDR3 coding sequence is TGTGCCAGCCATTTGGCAGGGGGCGGAGGCTACACCTTC. It encodes CASHLAGGGGYTF.

The V call is TRBV6-1, the J call TRBJ1-2; D remains unclear. Deletions cut 2 bases from V and 6 bases from J, with 16 bases between. Germline CDR1 MNHNS, CDR2 SASEGT. The CDR3 consists of 15 residues. The DNA of the CDR3 is TGTGCCAGCAGTGAATTGGACTCAAGGCAGGATGGCTACACCTTC. Its translation is CASSELDSRQDGYTF.

This clone was picked up one time. The gene calls are TRBV28 and TRBJ2-5; TRBD1 might be the D (7 bases). The CDR3 length is 16 residues. V was trimmed by 8 bases and J by 5 bases, leaving 24 bases between them. CDR1 is MDHEN, CDR2 SYDVKM, per germline. CDR3 region: CASHGPRGPQGETQYF. The CDR3 nucleotides are TGTGCCAGCCACGGGCCGCGGGGCCCACAGGGGGAGACCCAGTACTTC.

The V gene is TRBV24-1, the J gene TRBJ2-1; the D gene is possibly TRBD1 (6 bases). Germline CDR1 reads KGHDR; CDR2 reads SFDVKD. The ends were cut back, 4 bases at V and 10 bases at J, with 13 bases in the middle. The CDR3 has 13 residues. CDR3 amino acids: CATSDYRDGEQFF. The CDR3 DNA reads TGTGCCACCAGTGACTACAGGGATGGGGAGCAGTTCTTC.

The chain has TRBV2 and TRBJ1-1, with D perhaps matching TRBD1 (5 bases). CDR3 length: 14 amino acids. Trimming pared 6 bases from V and 3 bases from J, leaving 14 bases between. Germline lookup yields CDR1 SNHLY and CDR2 FYNNEI. CDR3 sequence reads: CASRVPTGDTEAFF. The CDR3 coding sequence is TGTGCCAGCAGAGTGCCAACAGGAGACACTGAAGCTTTCTTT.

This sequence joins TRBV3-1 (or the pseudogene TRBV3-2) and TRBJ2-5; D may be TRBD2 (5 bases). In germline, CDR1 is LGHDT, CDR2 YNNKEL (reference sequence). This CDR3 contains 16 residues. Trimming pared 5 bases from V and 1 base from J, leaving 17 bases between. The CDR3 protein is CASSGVGVSGQETQYF. In DNA form, the CDR3 reads TGTGCCAGCAGCGGAGTCGGAGTGAGCGGCCAAGAGACCCAGTACTTC.

The V call is TRBV5-4, the J call TRBJ2-7; 8 bases agree with TRBD2. The germline CDR1 and CDR2 sequences are SGHNT and YYREEE (reference sequence). The CDR3 consists of 14 residues. The V segment lost 4 bases and the J segment 4 bases; nucleotides outside the gene matches: 7. The CDR3 nucleotides are TGTGCCAGCAGCCCTTTCGGGGGGGTATACGAGCAGTACTTC. Translation: CASSPFGGVYEQYF.

V and J are TRBV3-1 (or the pseudogene TRBV3-2) and TRBJ1-2, with D uncertain. The CDR3 totals 15 residues. CDR1 is LGHDT, CDR2 YNNKEL, per germline (reference sequence). Between the trimmed V and J ends, which lost 4 bases and 5 bases, there was a span of 17 bases. The CDR3: CASSPGAGHKYGYTF. CDR3 DNA: TGTGCCAGCAGCCCCGGCGCAGGTCACAAGTATGGCTACACCTTC.

The V gene is TRBV11-3, the J gene TRBJ2-3; no reliable D call. Germline CDR1 SGHNT, CDR2 YENEEA. The V end lost 1 base, the J end lost 8 bases, and 10 bases lay between the germline ends. This CDR3 is 13 amino acids long. CDR3 protein: CASSLAGRSTQYF. The CDR3 bases are TGTGCCAGCAGCTTAGCTGGAAGGAGTACGCAGTATTTT. The entire variable domain, with the rest obtained from reference TRBV11-3 and TRBJ2-3, is as follows: EAGVVQSPRYKIIEKKQPVAFWCNPISGHNTLYWYLQNLGQGPELLIRYENEEAVDDSQLPKDRFSAERLKGVDSTLKIQPAELGDSAVYLCASSLAGRSTQYFGPGTRLTVL.

This clone has only a few counts. The genes are TRBV2 and TRBJ1-2, with 7 nucleotides matching TRBD1. V lost 6 bases to trimming and J lost 2 bases; unmatched junction nucleotides: 3. The CDR3 is 13 residues long. The germline gives CDR1 SNHLY, CDR2 FYNNEI. CDR3 residues: CASSPQGNYGYTF. In DNA form, the CDR3 reads TGTGCCAGCAGCCCACAGGGGAACTATGGCTACACCTTC. Based on the CDR3 plus reference TRBV2 and TRBJ1-2, the full variable domain is EPEVTQTPSHQVTQMGQEVILRCVPISNHLYFYWYRQILGQKVEFLVSFYNNEISEKSEIFDDQFSVERPDGSNFTLKIRSTKLEDSAMYFCASSPQGNYGYTFGSGTRLTVV.

This rearrangement joins TRBV5-8 to TRBJ1-2; TRBD1 agrees at 7 bases. Germline CDR1 SGHTS, CDR2 YDEGEE. This CDR3 contains 13 residues. V was pared by 5 bases and J by 10 bases, with 11 bases of the junction left unmatched. The CDR3 DNA reads as TGTGCCAGCAGAAGGACAGGATCTATTGTCTACACCTTC. It encodes CASRRTGSIVYTF.

V gene TRBV9 combines with J gene TRBJ2-1; 9 bases fit TRBD2. Germline CDR1 reads SGDLS; CDR2 reads YYNGEE. The trim removed 2 bases at V and 8 bases at J, leaving 8 bases unmatched. This CDR3 contains 15 residues. Here the CDR3 DNA reads TGTGCCAGCAGCGTGGGGACTAGCAATCTGGATGAGCAGTTCTTC. It codes for CASSVGTSNLDEQFF.

The rearrangement joins TRBV5-1 to TRBJ1-2, with 10 bases aligning to TRBD1. V dropped 5 bases and J dropped 2; count of bases not matched to a gene: 9. CDR1 and CDR2 from the germline V gene are SGHRS and YFSETQ. CDR3 length: 16 residues. The CDR3 region is CASSSPGTGDNYGYTF. DNA of the CDR3: TGCGCCAGCAGTTCCCCCGGGACAGGGGACAACTATGGCTACACCTTC.

This clone came up a few times. The chain uses TRBV28 and TRBJ1-6, with TRBD1 as a possible D gene (6 bases). Germline V gives CDR1 MDHEN, CDR2 SYDVKM. V was cut by 7 bases and J by 8 bases, with 15 bases left in between. The CDR3 has 14 amino acids. CDR3 residues: CASISGVAYSPLHF. Written as DNA, the CDR3 is TGTGCCAGCATATCAGGGGTCGCCTATTCACCCCTCCACTTT.

This chain connects TRBV7-8 to TRBJ2-1, with a tentative D call TRBD1 (6 bases). This CDR3 comprises 16 residues. V lost 1 base and J 0 bases, leaving 10 bases between the germline ends. Looked up from germline, CDR1 is SGHVS and CDR2 is FQNEAQ. The CDR3 region is CASSLESRGSYNEQFF. CDR3 nucleotide sequence: TGTGCCAGCAGCTTAGAGAGCAGGGGCTCCTACAATGAGCAGTTCTTC. Combining the CDR3 with reference TRBV7-8 and TRBJ2-1 gives the whole variable domain GAGVSQSPRYKVAKRGQDVALRCDPISGHVSLFWYQQALGQGPEFLTYFQNEAQLDKSGLPSDRFFAERPEGSVSTLKIQRTQQEDSAVYLCASSLESRGSYNEQFFGPGTRLTVL.

V and J are TRBV19 and TRBJ1-5, with D tentatively TRBD1 (6 bases). Trimming stripped 3 bases from V and 5 bases from J, with 11 bases between. The CDR3 sequence is 14 residues long. Germline CDR1 LNHDA, CDR2 SQIVND (reference sequence). The CDR3 sequence: CASSMAGADQPQHF. The CDR3 bases are TGTGCCAGTAGTATGGCAGGGGCGGATCAGCCCCAGCATTTT.

V is TRBV2 and J is TRBJ1-1, with a weak D call TRBD1 (5 bases). This CDR3 contains 15 residues. V was clipped by 4 bases and J by 1 base, with 13 bases between them. The germline gives CDR1 SNHLY, CDR2 FYNNEI. Here the CDR3 DNA reads TGTGCCAGCAGTGTTAGGCAGGGTAAGAACACTGAAGCTTTCTTT. Amino acid sequence: CASSVRQGKNTEAFF.

This sequence joins TRBV28 and TRBJ1-3; maybe TRBD1 (6 bases). This CDR3 contains 15 residues. The germline V gene has CDR1 MDHEN and CDR2 SYDVKM. V lost 3 bases, J lost 2 bases, and 11 bases lay in between. CDR3 in amino acids: CASSFLAGAGNTIYF. The DNA of the CDR3 is TGTGCCAGCAGTTTTCTGGCAGGGGCTGGAAACACCATATATTTT.

This clone came up once. This rearrangement joins TRBV6-6 to TRBJ2-3; the match to TRBD1 covers 8 bases. This CDR3 is 14 amino acids long. In germline, CDR1 is MNHNY, CDR2 SVGAGI (reference sequence). The V and J ends lost 6 bases and 5 bases, in that order; junction bases with no gene match: 7. CDR3 region: CASSRTGFQDTQYF. The CDR3, as DNA: TGTGCCAGCAGCCGGACAGGGTTTCAAGATACGCAGTATTTT.